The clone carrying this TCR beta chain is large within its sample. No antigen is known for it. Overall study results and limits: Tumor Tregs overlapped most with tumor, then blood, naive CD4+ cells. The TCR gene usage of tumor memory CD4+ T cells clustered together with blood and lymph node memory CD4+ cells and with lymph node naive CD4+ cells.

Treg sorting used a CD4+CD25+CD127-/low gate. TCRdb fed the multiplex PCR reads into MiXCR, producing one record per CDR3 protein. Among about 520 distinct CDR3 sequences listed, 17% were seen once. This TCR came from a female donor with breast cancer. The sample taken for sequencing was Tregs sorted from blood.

The CDR3 loop reads CASSLGYGYTF. The CDR3 DNA reads TGTGCCAGCAGTTTGGGTTATGGCTACACCTTC. The gene calls are TRBV12-3 or TRBV12-4 and TRBJ1-2; D is uncertain. Trimming took off 3 bases at V and 5 bases at J, with 4 bases between the two ends. This CDR3 spans 11 amino acids.